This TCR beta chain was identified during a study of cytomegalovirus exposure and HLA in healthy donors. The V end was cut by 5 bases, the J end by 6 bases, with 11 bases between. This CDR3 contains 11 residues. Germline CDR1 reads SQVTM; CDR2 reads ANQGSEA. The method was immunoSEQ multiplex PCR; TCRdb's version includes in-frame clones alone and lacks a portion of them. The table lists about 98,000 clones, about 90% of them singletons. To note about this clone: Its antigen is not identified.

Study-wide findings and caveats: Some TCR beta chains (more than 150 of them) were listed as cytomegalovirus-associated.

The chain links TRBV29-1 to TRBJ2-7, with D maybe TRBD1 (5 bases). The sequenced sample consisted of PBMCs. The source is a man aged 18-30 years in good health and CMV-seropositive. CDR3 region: CSVFRQTEQYF. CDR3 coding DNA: TGCAGCGTTTTCAGACAGACCGAGCAGTACTTC.